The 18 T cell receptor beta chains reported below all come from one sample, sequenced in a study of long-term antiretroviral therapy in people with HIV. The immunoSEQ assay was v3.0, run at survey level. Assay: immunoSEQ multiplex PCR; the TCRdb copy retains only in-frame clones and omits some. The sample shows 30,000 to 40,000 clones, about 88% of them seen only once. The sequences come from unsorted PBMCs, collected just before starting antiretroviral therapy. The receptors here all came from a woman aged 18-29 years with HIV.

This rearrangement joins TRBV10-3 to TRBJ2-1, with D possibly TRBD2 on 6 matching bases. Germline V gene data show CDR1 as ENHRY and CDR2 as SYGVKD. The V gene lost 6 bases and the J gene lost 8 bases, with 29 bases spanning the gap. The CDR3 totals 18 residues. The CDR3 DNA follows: TGTGCCATCAGGGGAAGTCGGACGGGAGTATCGCCACAATATGAGCAGTTCTTC. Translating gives CAIRGSRTGVSPQYEQFF.

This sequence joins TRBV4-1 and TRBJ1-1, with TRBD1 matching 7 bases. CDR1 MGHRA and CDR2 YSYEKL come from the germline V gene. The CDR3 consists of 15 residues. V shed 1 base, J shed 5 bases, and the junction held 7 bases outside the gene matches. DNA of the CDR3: TGCGCCAGCAGCCAAGGGGTAGGGGGCTATACTGAAGCTTTCTTT. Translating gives CASSQGVGGYTEAFF.

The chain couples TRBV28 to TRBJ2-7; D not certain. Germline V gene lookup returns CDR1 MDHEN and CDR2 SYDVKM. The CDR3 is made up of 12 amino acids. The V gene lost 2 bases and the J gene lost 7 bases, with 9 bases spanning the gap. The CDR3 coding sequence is TGTGCCAGCAGTTTAGGGGTACTGGAGCAGTACTTC. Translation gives CASSLGVLEQYF.

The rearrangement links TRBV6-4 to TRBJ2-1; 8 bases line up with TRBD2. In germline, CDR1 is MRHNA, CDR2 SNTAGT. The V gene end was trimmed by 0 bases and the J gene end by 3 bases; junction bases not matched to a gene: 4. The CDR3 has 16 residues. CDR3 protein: CASSDSSGRFYNEQFF. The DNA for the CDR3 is TGTGCCAGCAGTGACTCGAGCGGGAGATTCTACAATGAGCAGTTCTTC.

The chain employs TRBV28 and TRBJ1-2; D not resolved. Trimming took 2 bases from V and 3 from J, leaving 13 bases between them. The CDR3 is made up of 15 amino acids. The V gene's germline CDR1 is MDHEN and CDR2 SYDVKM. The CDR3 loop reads CASSLPILSYYGYTF. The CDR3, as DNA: TGTGCCAGCAGTTTACCGATACTATCGTACTATGGCTACACCTTC.

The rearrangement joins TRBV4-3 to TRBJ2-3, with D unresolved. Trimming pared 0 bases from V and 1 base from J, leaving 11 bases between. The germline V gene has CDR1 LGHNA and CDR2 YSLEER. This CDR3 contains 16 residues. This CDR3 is CASSQDGQLRTDTQYF. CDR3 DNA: TGCGCCAGCAGCCAAGATGGCCAGCTGCGCACAGATACGCAGTATTTT.

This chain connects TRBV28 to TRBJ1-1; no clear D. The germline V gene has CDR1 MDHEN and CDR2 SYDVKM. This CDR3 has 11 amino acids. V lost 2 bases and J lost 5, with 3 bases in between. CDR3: CASSLGTEAFF. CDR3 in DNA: TGTGCCAGCAGTTTAGGAACTGAAGCTTTCTTT.

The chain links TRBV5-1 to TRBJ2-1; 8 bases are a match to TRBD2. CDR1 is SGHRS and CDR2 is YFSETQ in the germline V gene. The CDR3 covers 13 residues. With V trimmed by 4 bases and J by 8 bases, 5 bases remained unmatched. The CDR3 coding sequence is TGCGCCAGCAGCAGTCCGGGACTAGATGAGCAGTTCTTC. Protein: CASSSPGLDEQFF. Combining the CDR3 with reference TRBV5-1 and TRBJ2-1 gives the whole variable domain KAGVTQTPRYLIKTRGQQVTLSCSPISGHRSVSWYQQTPGQGLQFLFEYFSETQRNKGNFPGRFSGRQFSNSRSEMNVSTLELGDSALYLCASSSPGLDEQFFGPGTRLTVL.

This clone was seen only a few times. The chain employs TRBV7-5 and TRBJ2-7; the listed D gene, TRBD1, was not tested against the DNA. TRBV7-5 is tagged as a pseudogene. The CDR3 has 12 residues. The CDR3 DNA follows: TGTGCCAGATCCCGCACAGGGTCAGGGCAGTACTTC. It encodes CARSRTGSGQYF.

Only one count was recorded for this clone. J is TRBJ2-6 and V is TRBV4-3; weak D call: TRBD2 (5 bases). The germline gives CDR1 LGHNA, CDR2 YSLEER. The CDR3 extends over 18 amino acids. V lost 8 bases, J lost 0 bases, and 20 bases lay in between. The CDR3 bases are TGCGCCAGCGGCCTCGTGGGTCGGGGAGCCTCTGGGGCCAACGTCCTGACTTTC. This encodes CASGLVGRGASGANVLTF.

This CDR3 is CASKEQSGRANTGELFF. The CDR3 nucleotides read TGTGCCAGTAAAGAACAGTCGGGGAGAGCGAACACCGGGGAGCTGTTTTTT. The chain links TRBV7-3 to TRBJ2-2, with a weak D call TRBD2 (5 bases). This CDR3 region has 17 residues. From germline, CDR1 is SGHTA and CDR2 FQGTGA. V shed 9 bases and J shed 0 bases, with 20 bases lying between them.

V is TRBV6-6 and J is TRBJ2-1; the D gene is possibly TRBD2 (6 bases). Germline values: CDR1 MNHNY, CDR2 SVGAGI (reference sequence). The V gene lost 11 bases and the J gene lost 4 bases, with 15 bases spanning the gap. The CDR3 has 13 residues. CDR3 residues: CASSRDSYNEQFF. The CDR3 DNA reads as TGTGCCTCCTCCCGGGACTCTTACAATGAGCAGTTCTTC.

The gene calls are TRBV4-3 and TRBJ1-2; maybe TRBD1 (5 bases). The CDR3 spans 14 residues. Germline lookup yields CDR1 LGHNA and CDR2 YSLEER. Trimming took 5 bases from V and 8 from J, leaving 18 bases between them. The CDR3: CASSTPGGTRGYTF. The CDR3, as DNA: TGCGCCAGCAGCACACCTGGGGGTACGCGGGGCTACACCTTC.

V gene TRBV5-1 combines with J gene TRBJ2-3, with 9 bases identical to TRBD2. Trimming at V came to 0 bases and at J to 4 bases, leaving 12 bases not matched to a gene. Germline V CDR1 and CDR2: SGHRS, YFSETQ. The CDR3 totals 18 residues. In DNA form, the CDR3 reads TGCGCCAGCAGCTTGGAACCCTCGGGCGGGAGGGCATCAGATACGCAGTATTTT. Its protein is CASSLEPSGGRASDTQYF.

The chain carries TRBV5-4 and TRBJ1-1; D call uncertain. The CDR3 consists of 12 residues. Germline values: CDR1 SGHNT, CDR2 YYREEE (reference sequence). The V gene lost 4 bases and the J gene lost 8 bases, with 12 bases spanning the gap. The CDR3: CASSPHGLEAFF. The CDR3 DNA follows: TGTGCCAGCAGCCCTCATGGGCTGGAAGCTTTCTTT.

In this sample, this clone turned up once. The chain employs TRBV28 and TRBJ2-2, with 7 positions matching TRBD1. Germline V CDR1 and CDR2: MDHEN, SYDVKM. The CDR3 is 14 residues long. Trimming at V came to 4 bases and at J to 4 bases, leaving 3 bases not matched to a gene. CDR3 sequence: CASSSPGGTGELFF. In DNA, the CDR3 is TGTGCCAGCAGTTCCCCAGGGGGCACCGGGGAGCTGTTTTTT.

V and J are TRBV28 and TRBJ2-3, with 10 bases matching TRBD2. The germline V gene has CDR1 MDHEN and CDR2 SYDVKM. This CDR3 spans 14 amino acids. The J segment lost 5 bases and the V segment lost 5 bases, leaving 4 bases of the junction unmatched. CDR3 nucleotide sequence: TGTGCCAGCAGTATCCGACTAGCGGGAGATACGCAGTATTTT. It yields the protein CASSIRLAGDTQYF.

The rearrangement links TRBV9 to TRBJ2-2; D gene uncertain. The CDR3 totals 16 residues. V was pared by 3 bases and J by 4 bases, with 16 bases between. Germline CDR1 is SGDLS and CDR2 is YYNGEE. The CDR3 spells CASSARSTWGTGELFF. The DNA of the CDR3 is TGTGCCAGCAGCGCCCGATCTACGTGGGGCACCGGGGAGCTGTTTTTT.